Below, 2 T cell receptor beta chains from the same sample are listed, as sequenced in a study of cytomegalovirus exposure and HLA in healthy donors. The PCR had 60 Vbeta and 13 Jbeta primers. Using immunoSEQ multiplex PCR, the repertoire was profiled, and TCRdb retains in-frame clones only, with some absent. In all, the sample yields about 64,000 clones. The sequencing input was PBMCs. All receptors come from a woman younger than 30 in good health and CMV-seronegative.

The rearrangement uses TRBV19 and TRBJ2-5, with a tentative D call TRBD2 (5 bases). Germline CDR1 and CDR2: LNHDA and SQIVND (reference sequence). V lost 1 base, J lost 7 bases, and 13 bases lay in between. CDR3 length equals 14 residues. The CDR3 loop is CASSIVANAGTQYF. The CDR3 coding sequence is TGTGCCAGTAGTATAGTAGCGAACGCGGGGACCCAGTACTTC.

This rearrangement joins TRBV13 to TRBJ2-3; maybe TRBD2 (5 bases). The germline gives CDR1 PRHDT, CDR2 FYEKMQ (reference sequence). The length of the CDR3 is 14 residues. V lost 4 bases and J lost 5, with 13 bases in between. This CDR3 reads CASSSGLNRDTQYF. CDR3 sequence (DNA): TGTGCCAGCAGCTCCGGACTGAATAGAGATACGCAGTATTTT.